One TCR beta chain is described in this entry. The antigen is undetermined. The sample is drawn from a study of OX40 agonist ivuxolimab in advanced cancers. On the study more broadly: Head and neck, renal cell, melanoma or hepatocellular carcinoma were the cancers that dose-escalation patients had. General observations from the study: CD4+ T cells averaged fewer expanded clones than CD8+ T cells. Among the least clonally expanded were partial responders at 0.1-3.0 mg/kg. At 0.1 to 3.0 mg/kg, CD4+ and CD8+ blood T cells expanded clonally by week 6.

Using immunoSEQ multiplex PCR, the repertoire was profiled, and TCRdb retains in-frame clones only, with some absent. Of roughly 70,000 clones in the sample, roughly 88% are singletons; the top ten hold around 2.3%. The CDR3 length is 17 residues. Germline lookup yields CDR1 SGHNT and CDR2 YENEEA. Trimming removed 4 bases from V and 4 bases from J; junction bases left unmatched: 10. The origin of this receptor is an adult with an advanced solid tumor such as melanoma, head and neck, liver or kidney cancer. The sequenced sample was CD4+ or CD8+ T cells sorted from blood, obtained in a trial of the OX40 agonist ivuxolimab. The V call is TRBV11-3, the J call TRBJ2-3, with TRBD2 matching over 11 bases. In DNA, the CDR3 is TGTGCCAGCAGCTCCGGACTAGCGGGCCCCCAGGCAGATACGCAGTATTTT. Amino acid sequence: CASSSGLAGPQADTQYF.